The T cell receptor beta chain described here comes from a study of T cells in Graves' hyperthyroidism and ophthalmopathy. About the research overall: Peripheral blood was collected at initial diagnosis, before any treatment.

Using RNA transcripts as the source, TCR beta CDR3 regions were amplified. The HTBI primer set was used in a first-round RT-PCR of the TCR CDR3. TCRdb itself ran the multiplex PCR reads through MiXCR, one entry per CDR3 protein. The repertoire holds around 800,000 distinct CDR3 sequences, with 38% as singletons. Germline assignment: CDR1 MNHEY and CDR2 SVGEGT. Trimming took off 7 bases at V and 7 bases at J, with 19 bases between the two ends. This CDR3 is 15 amino acids long. On the basis of clinical symptoms, serum thyroxine and TRAb, thyroid ultrasound and orbital computed tomography, diagnoses were made. Source material for PBMCs was more than 9.5 ml fresh peripheral blood.

The sample comprised blood. The receptor comes from a man between 18 and 35 years old with Graves' hyperthyroidism. The V and J genes are TRBV6-2 or TRBV6-3 and TRBJ2-2; D is possibly TRBD1 or TRBD2 (5 bases each). The CDR3, as DNA: TGTGCCAGCATGAAACTCGGGACCAGGTTCGGGGAGCTGTTTTTT. Encoded protein: CASMKLGTRFGELFF.